This is a list of T cell receptor beta chains from one sample in a study of lymphopenia after photon versus proton radiotherapy. This table comes from immunoSEQ multiplex PCR, and its TCRdb copy is limited to in-frame clones, with some not included. Of 60,000 or so clones detected, about nine tenths appear once; the ten largest clones hold roughly 13%. The sequencing here drew on peripheral blood, taken from a patient treated with proton-based radiotherapy. Receptors originate from a man at least 80 years old with esophageal cancer. Each CDR3 is given with its conserved first and last residue.

V gene	J gene	CDR3 protein
TRBV29-1	TRBJ1-2	CSVDRQGGGGYTF
TRBV4-1	TRBJ2-1	CASSQGPSGGLDNEQFF
TRBV5-4	TRBJ2-3	CASSLVRETDTQYF
TRBV6-1	TRBJ2-7	CASSEPGQGKAEQYF
TRBV6-5	TRBJ1-3	CASSYSRHPGNTIYF
TRBV6-6	TRBJ1-6	CASSPRSPLHF
TRBV19	TRBJ2-2	CASQGGRLAPYGELFF
TRBV19	TRBJ1-5	CASSIGGGAGQPQHF
TRBV7-2	TRBJ2-3	CASRRTPHRDTQYF
TRBV5-6	TRBJ2-7	CASSLRFSYEQYF